Listed here are 20 T cell receptor beta chains from one sample, sequenced in a study of T cell responses to AZD1222 COVID-19 vaccine. Some clones are missing from TCRdb's copy, which holds only in-frame ones; the method was immunoSEQ multiplex PCR. The data hold over 95,000 clones, with around 89% observed a single time. Here the sequenced sample was peripheral blood, taken 28 days after the second AZD1222 dose. The receptor source for this set is an adult who received the AZD1222 COVID-19 vaccine.

By share of the sample, this clone is medium-sized (0.01 to 0.1%). The chain links TRBV6-4 to TRBJ2-3; 16 positions match TRBD2. V shed 3 bases and J 4 bases; nucleotides not matched to a gene: 4. The CDR3 has 17 residues. Germline CDR1 MRHNA, CDR2 SNTAGT. The CDR3, as DNA: TGTGCCAGCAGTGAGGGGACTAGCGGGGGGGCCGCAGATACGCAGTATTTT. Protein: CASSEGTSGGAADTQYF.

The V call is TRBV6-1, the J call TRBJ1-6; D is ambiguous. The germline V gene encodes CDR1 MNHNS and CDR2 SASEGT. The CDR3 has 14 amino acids. V was clipped by 3 bases and J by 7 bases, with 10 bases between them. The CDR3 nucleotides are TGTGCCAGCAGTGATGGGGTTACGAATTCACCCCTCCACTTT. Translation gives CASSDGVTNSPLHF.

This sequence joins TRBV9 and TRBJ2-1; 12 bases agree with TRBD1. CDR1 SGDLS and CDR2 YYNGEE come from the germline V gene. The CDR3 extends over 17 amino acids. The V and J ends lost 1 base and 5 bases, in that order; junction bases with no gene match: 7. The CDR3 nucleotides are TGTGCCAGCAGCGTAAGGGGGACAGGGGGCTCACACAATGAGCAGTTCTTC. Amino acid sequence: CASSVRGTGGSHNEQFF.

The CDR3 here is CASRTSGVGTDTQYF. DNA for the CDR3: TGTGCCAGCAGGACTAGCGGGGTGGGCACAGATACGCAGTATTTT. This sequence joins TRBV2 and TRBJ2-3; TRBD2 matches at 11 bases. This CDR3 has 15 amino acids. J gave up 1 base and V 6 bases, and 3 bases lay outside the gene matches. Per the germline V gene, CDR1 is SNHLY and CDR2 is FYNNEI.

This chain joins TRBV5-1 and TRBJ2-3; D not resolved. Germline V gene sequence: CDR1 SGHRS, CDR2 YFSETQ. With 0 bases removed from V and 0 bases from J, the gap between germline ends came to 11 bases. The CDR3 sequence is 16 residues long. CDR3 loop: CASSLAASTSTDTQYF. The CDR3 region has the DNA TGCGCCAGCAGCTTGGCGGCCTCTACTAGCACAGATACGCAGTATTTT.

V gene TRBV7-8 combines with J gene TRBJ2-1; D is undetermined. The V and J ends lost 0 bases and 2 bases respectively, with 11 bases between them. CDR1 is SGHVS, CDR2 FQNEAQ, per germline. The CDR3 runs 16 residues. The CDR3 bases are TGTGCCAGCAGCTTAGCTGGCCTAGGTCCCTACAATGAGCAGTTCTTC. Translated, it gives CASSLAGLGPYNEQFF.

The chain has TRBV5-3 and TRBJ2-1; possibly TRBD2 for D (5 bases). TRBV5-3 is filed as an ORF, its function uncertain. V gave up 4 bases and J gave up 6 bases, with 8 bases separating them. CDR3 length: 12 residues. In nucleotides, the CDR3 is TGTGCCAGAAGCCCAACTAGCAATGAGCAGTTCTTC. It encodes CARSPTSNEQFF.

The chain couples TRBV7-6 to TRBJ2-2, with D uncertain. The CDR3 is 17 residues long. Germline CDR1 reads SGHVS; CDR2 reads FNYEAQ. Deletions cut 1 base from V and 5 bases from J, with 17 bases between. The DNA of the CDR3 is TGTGCCAGCAGCTTAGTGGTAAGTGGTTCTTCGACCGGGGAGCTGTTTTTT. This gives the protein CASSLVVSGSSTGELFF.

This chain joins TRBV6-5 and TRBJ1-5; TRBD1 agrees at 10 bases. Germline V gives CDR1 MNHEY, CDR2 SVGAGI. Trimming cost V 5 bases and J 5 bases; bases outside gene matches: 3. The CDR3 has 14 residues. The CDR3 protein is CASSRDRGDQPQHF. CDR3 bases: TGTGCCAGCAGTCGGGACAGGGGTGATCAGCCCCAGCATTTT.

V and J are TRBV7-2 and TRBJ2-1, with 14 bases fitting TRBD2. Germline trimming cut 4 bases from V and 6 bases from J; bases unmatched to any gene: 5. Germline lookup yields CDR1 SGHTA and CDR2 FQGNSA. The CDR3 loop spans 16 amino acids. The CDR3 loop is CASSSTSGGARNEQFF. DNA of the CDR3: TGTGCCAGCAGCTCGACTAGCGGGGGGGCTCGCAATGAGCAGTTCTTC.

V is TRBV11-3 and J is TRBJ1-1; 10 bases align to TRBD1. CDR3 length: 16 amino acids. Germline V gives CDR1 SGHNT, CDR2 YENEEA. The ends lost 1 base at V and 1 base at J; junction bases unmatched: 3. The CDR3 region has the DNA TGTGCCAGCAGCTTAGGACAGGGGGCTACGAACACTGAAGCTTTCTTT. This sequence encodes CASSLGQGATNTEAFF. The full variable domain, completed using reference TRBV11-3 and TRBJ1-1, is EAGVVQSPRYKIIEKKQPVAFWCNPISGHNTLYWYLQNLGQGPELLIRYENEEAVDDSQLPKDRFSAERLKGVDSTLKIQPAELGDSAVYLCASSLGQGATNTEAFFGQGTRLTVV.

The V call is TRBV19, the J call TRBJ2-3; 13 bases are a match to TRBD2. Trimming removed 6 bases from V and 8 bases from J; junction bases left unmatched: 5. From germline, CDR1 is LNHDA and CDR2 SQIVND (reference sequence). The CDR3 length is 14 residues. The CDR3 is CASSTSGGAATQYF. The CDR3 region has the DNA TGTGCCAGTAGCACTAGCGGGGGGGCCGCTACGCAGTATTTT.

The gene calls are TRBV14 and TRBJ1-6, with D possibly matching TRBD1 (6 bases). This CDR3 comprises 16 residues. Deletions cut 3 bases from V and 9 bases from J, with 18 bases between. Germline V CDR1 and CDR2: SGHDN, FVKESK. In DNA form, the CDR3 reads TGTGCCAGCAGCCATCTGCGGGGGGCTAAGTCTTCACCCCTCCACTTT. Translation gives CASSHLRGAKSSPLHF. Filled out from reference TRBV14 and TRBJ1-6, the complete variable domain reads EAGVTQFPSHSVIEKGQTVTLRCDPISGHDNLYWYRRVMGKEIKFLLHFVKESKQDESGMPNNRFLAERTGGTYSTLKVQPAELEDSGVYFCASSHLRGAKSSPLHFGNGTRLTVT.

CDR3 residues: CASKPGTFRTDTQYF. DNA of the CDR3: TGTGCCAGCAAGCCCGGGACTTTCCGCACAGATACGCAGTATTTT. The genes are TRBV2 and TRBJ2-3, with D possibly being TRBD2 (6 bases). The CDR3 totals 15 residues. The V end lost 7 bases, the J end lost 1 base, and 15 bases lay between the germline ends. CDR1 is SNHLY and CDR2 is FYNNEI in the germline V gene.

This clone showed up just once. The rearrangement links TRBV6-2 or TRBV6-3 to TRBJ2-2; D is unresolved. The germline CDR1 and CDR2 sequences are MNHEY and SVGEGT. V gave up 3 bases and J gave up 3 bases, with 8 bases separating them. This CDR3 is 14 amino acids long. CDR3 in DNA: TGTGCCAGCAGTTATAAATGGGACACCGGGGAGCTGTTTTTT. Protein: CASSYKWDTGELFF.

V and J are TRBV9 and TRBJ2-2; D may be TRBD1 (6 bases). The germline V and J ends were trimmed by 3 bases and 2 bases, with 17 bases remaining between them. From germline, CDR1 is SGDLS and CDR2 YYNGEE. This CDR3 has 17 amino acids. DNA of the CDR3: TGTGCCAGCAGCGCCTCGTGGGCAGGGGATAACACCGGGGAGCTGTTTTTT. Encoded protein: CASSASWAGDNTGELFF.

This chain joins TRBV7-2 and TRBJ2-1, with 7 bases that match TRBD1. The J segment lost 2 bases and the V segment lost 5 bases, leaving 6 bases of the junction unmatched. Germline CDR1 SGHTA, CDR2 FQGNSA. The CDR3 is made up of 15 amino acids. CDR3 nucleotide sequence: TGTGCCAGCAGCCCGGACAGGATGGCCTACAATGAGCAGTTCTTC. Its translation is CASSPDRMAYNEQFF.

CDR3 loop: CASGGTSQYF. DNA for the CDR3: TGTGCCAGCGGCGGGACTTCCCAGTACTTC. The chain has TRBV6-5 and TRBJ2-5; TRBD2 is a possible D gene (6 bases). The V and J ends lost 8 bases and 9 bases respectively, with 10 bases between them. Germline CDR1 and CDR2: MNHEY and SVGAGI. The CDR3 is 10 residues long.

Of note for this clone: This CDR3 is also generated by other DNA sequences in the sample. This chain connects TRBV4-2 to TRBJ2-1; TRBD1 matches at 10 bases. The V gene end was trimmed by 2 bases and the J gene end by 7 bases; junction bases not matched to a gene: 2. Per the germline V gene, CDR1 is LGHNA and CDR2 is YNFKEQ. The CDR3 runs 14 residues. This CDR3 is CASSQLGQGNEQFF. The CDR3 nucleotides are TGTGCCAGCAGCCAACTGGGACAGGGGAATGAGCAGTTCTTC.

The chain couples TRBV18 to TRBJ1-5; D ambiguous. The CDR3 runs 16 residues. Germline assignment: CDR1 KGHSH and CDR2 LQKENI. With 4 bases removed from V and 0 bases from J, the gap between germline ends came to 13 bases. The CDR3 sequence is CASSLTDPDSNQPQHF. The CDR3 nucleotides read TGTGCCAGCTCACTGACGGATCCTGATAGCAATCAGCCCCAGCATTTT.